This TCR beta chain was observed in a study of monozygotic twins with inflammatory bowel disease. The CDR3 has 15 amino acids. The germline CDR1 and CDR2 sequences are LNHDA and SQIVND (reference sequence). TCRdb processed the 5' RACE reads again and assigns one entry to each CDR3 protein, with no DNA. This table holds about 380,000 distinct CDR3 sequences. V is TRBV19 and J is TRBJ1-4; without DNA, the TCRdb call of TRBD1 cannot be checked. The TCR sequence derives from a human donor with ulcerative colitis or Crohn's disease, or a healthy co-twin of an affected twin (not recorded which). The sample comprised blood. CDR3 region: CASSGTRQLNEKLFF.